The present TCR beta chain was sequenced within a study of blood T cell repertoires in COVID-19. Background on the study: PBMCs, B-cell-depleted T cells, or T cells were the source of the cDNA or gDNA that made up the material.

Generated by immunoSEQ multiplex PCR, the TCRdb table keeps only in-frame clones and is missing some. The repertoire holds some 270,000 clones, with about nine tenths as singletons. The V and J ends lost 3 bases and 4 bases respectively, with 11 bases between them. This CDR3 has 14 residues. Germline V CDR1 and CDR2: MNHEY, SVGEGT. Sequencing used peripheral blood. The chain couples TRBV6-2 or TRBV6-3 to TRBJ2-3; tentatively, D is TRBD2 (5 bases). The origin of this receptor is a woman in her sixties who had recovered from COVID-19. The CDR3 sequence: CASSYSEGADTQYF. The CDR3 region has the DNA TGTGCCAGCAGTTATTCCGAGGGAGCAGATACGCAGTATTTT.